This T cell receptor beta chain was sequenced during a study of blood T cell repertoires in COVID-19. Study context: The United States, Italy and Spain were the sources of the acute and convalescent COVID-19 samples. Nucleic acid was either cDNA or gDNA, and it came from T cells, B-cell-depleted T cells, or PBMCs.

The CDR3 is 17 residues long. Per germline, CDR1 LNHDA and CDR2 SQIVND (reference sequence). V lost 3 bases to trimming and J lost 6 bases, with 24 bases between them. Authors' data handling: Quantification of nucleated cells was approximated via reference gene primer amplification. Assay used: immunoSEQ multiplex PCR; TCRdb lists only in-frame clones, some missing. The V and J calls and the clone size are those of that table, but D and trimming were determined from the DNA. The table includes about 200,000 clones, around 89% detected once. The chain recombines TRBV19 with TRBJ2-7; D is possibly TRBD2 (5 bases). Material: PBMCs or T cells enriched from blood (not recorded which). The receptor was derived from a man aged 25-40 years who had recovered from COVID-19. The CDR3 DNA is TGTGCCAGTAGTATCGTGGGCGTGACGGGGTTGGTCTCCGAGCAGTACTTC. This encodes CASSIVGVTGLVSEQYF. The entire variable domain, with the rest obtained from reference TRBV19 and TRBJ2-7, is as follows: DGGITQSPKYLFRKEGQNVTLSCEQNLNHDAMYWYRQDPGQGLRLIYYSQIVNDFQKGDIAEGYSVSREKKESFPLTVTSAQKNPTAFYLCASSIVGVTGLVSEQYFGPGTRLTVT.